This T cell receptor beta chain was captured in a study of blood T cells in healthy people across ages. Study-wide points: No conclusive comparison of naive versus antigen-experienced cells was possible with unsorted PBMCs.

Looked up from germline, CDR1 is MNHEY and CDR2 is SMNVEV (reference sequence). The CDR3 covers 16 residues. V was clipped by 6 bases and J by 1 base, with 18 bases between them. A remark on this clonotype: What it binds is not known.

Next came a second PCR, run for about 6 to 11 cycles, which used a sample-barcoded 5' primer along with a J-beta primer mix. With 12 random nucleotides, a template-switch adaptor tagged each individual cDNA molecule. A single record per CDR3 protein comes from TCRdb applying MiXCR to the 5' RACE reads. The table has 780,000 or so distinct CDR3 sequences, about 55% seen once; the top ten hold around 40%. All donors came from Russia, were Caucasian and healthy, and spanned ages roughly 6 to 100. The V and J genes are TRBV27 and TRBJ1-2; possibly TRBD1 for D (5 bases). The sequence derives from a man aged 80 or over in good health. Sequenced: blood. The CDR3 region is CASSRSSGTSNYGYTF. CDR3 bases: TGTGCCAGCAGCCGATCCTCAGGGACGAGTAACTATGGCTACACCTTC.